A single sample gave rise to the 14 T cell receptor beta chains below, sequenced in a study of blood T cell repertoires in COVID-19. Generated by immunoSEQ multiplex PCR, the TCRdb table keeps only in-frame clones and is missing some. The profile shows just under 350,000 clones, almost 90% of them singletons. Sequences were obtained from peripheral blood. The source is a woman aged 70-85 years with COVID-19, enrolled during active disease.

Here the CDR3 reads CASSPSTGNYGYTF. CDR3 nucleotides: TGTGCCAGTAGTCCTAGTACAGGGAACTATGGCTACACCTTC. The V gene is TRBV19, the J gene TRBJ1-2; a weak D match, TRBD1 (6 bases). This CDR3 comprises 14 residues. V shed 5 bases and J shed 2 bases, with 12 bases lying between them. In germline, CDR1 is LNHDA, CDR2 SQIVND (reference sequence).

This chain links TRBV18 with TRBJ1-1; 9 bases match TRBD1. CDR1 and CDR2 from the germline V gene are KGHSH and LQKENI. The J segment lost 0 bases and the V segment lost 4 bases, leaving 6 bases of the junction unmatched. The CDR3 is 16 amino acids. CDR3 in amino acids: CASSLGTGRVNTEAFF. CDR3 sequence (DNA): TGTGCCAGCTCACTAGGGACAGGGAGAGTGAACACTGAAGCTTTCTTT.

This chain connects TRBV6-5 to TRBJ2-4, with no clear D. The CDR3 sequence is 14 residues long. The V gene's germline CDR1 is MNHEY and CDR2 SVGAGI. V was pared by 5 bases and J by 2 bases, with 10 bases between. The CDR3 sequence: CASSPRSTKNIQYF. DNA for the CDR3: TGTGCCAGCAGTCCCCGGTCGACCAAAAACATTCAGTACTTC.

DNA of the CDR3: TGTGCCAGCAGCTTGAATGCGGGACAGGGGAGAGCTTTCTTT. As protein: CASSLNAGQGRAFF. The gene calls are TRBV5-4 and TRBJ1-1; 10 nucleotides line up with TRBD1. The CDR3 covers 14 residues. Germline V CDR1 and CDR2: SGHNT, YYREEE (reference sequence). V lost 1 base to trimming and J lost 10 bases; unmatched junction nucleotides: 7.

The CDR3 here is CATSRDVLAVEQFF. In DNA, the CDR3 is TGTGCCACCAGCAGAGATGTACTAGCAGTTGAGCAGTTCTTC. The chain recombines TRBV15 with TRBJ2-1, with D possibly matching TRBD2 (6 bases). V lost 0 bases, J lost 9 bases, and 12 bases lay in between. The CDR3 sequence is 14 residues long. Germline V gene sequence: CDR1 LNHNV, CDR2 YYDKDF (reference sequence).

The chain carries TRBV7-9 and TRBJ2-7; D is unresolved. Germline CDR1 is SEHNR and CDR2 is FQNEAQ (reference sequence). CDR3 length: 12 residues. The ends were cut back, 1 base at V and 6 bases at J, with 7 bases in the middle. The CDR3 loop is CASSLGRGEQYF. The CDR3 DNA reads TGTGCCAGCAGCTTAGGACGAGGCGAGCAGTACTTC. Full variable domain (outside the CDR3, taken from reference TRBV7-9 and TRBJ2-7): DTGVSQNPRHKITKRGQNVTFRCDPISEHNRLYWYRQTLGQGPEFLTYFQNEAQLEKSRLLSDRFSAERPKGSFSTLEIQRTEQGDSAMYLCASSLGRGEQYFGPGTRLTVT.

The CDR3 here is CASSTSGGEGGELFF. The CDR3 DNA sequence: TGTGCCAGCAGCACTAGCGGGGGGGAAGGCGGGGAGCTGTTTTTT. This rearrangement joins TRBV6-5 to TRBJ2-2; 13 positions match TRBD2. CDR3 size: 15 residues. Germline V CDR1 and CDR2: MNHEY, SVGAGI. V shed 6 bases and J 7 bases; nucleotides not matched to a gene: 5.

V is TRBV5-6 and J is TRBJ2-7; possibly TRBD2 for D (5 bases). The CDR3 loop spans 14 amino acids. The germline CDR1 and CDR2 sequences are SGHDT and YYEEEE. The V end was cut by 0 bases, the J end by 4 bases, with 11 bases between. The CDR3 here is CASSLARDVYEQYF. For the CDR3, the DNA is TGTGCCAGCAGCTTGGCACGGGATGTTTACGAGCAGTACTTC.

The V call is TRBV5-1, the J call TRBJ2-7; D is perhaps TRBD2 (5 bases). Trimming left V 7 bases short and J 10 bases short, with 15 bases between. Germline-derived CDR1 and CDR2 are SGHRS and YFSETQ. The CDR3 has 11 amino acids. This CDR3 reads CASPKRGYQYF. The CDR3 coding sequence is TGCGCCAGCCCCAAACGGGGATACCAGTACTTC. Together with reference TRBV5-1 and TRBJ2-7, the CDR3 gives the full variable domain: KAGVTQTPRYLIKTRGQQVTLSCSPISGHRSVSWYQQTPGQGLQFLFEYFSETQRNKGNFPGRFSGRQFSNSRSEMNVSTLELGDSALYLCASPKRGYQYFGPGTRLTVT.

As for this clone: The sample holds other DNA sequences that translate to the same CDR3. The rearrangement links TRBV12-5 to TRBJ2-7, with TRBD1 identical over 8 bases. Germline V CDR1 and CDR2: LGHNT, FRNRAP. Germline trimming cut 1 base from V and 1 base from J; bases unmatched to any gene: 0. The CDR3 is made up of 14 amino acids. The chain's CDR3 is CASGLGTGSYEQYF. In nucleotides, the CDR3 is TGTGCTAGTGGTTTGGGGACAGGGTCCTACGAGCAGTACTTC. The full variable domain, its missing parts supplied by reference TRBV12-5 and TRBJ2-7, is DARVTQTPRHKVTEMGQEVTMRCQPILGHNTVFWYRQTMMQGLELLAYFRNRAPLDDSGMPKDRFSAEMPDATLATLKIQPSEPRDSAVYFCASGLGTGSYEQYFGPGTRLTVT.

The CDR3 bases are TGCGCCAGCAGCGGGACAGGCGGATTTAACTATGGCTACACCTTC. Its translation is CASSGTGGFNYGYTF. The rearrangement joins TRBV5-1 to TRBJ1-2; 8 bases line up with TRBD1. J was trimmed by 1 base and V by 4 bases; bases with no gene match: 6. The CDR3 loop spans 15 amino acids. The germline gives CDR1 SGHRS, CDR2 YFSETQ.

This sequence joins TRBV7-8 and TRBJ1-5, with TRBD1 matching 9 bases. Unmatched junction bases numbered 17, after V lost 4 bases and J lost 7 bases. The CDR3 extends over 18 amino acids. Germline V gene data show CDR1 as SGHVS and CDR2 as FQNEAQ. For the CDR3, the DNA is TGTGCCAGCAGCTCCACCCTTCCGGGACAGGGAATGGAACAGCCCCAGCATTTT. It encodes CASSSTLPGQGMEQPQHF.

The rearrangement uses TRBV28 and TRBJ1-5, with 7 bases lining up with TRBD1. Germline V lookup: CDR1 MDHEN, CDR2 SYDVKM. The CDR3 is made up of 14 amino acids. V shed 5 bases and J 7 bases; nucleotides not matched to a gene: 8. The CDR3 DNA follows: TGTGCCAGCAGTCTCGTCCAGGGGGAACAGCCCCAGCATTTT. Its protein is CASSLVQGEQPQHF.

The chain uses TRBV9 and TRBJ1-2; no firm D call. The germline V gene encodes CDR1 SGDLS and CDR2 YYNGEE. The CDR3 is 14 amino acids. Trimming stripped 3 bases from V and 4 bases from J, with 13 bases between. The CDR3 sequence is CASSGQGLIYGYTF. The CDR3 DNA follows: TGTGCCAGCAGCGGCCAAGGACTAATCTATGGCTACACCTTC.